The 25 T cell receptor beta chains below all came from one sample that was sequenced in a study of CD8 T cells in Susac syndrome. Reverse transcription of roughly 0.5 to 1 ug RNA was carried out with random hexamers. TCRdb ran MiXCR on the immunoSEQ multiplex PCR reads and lists one entry per CDR3 protein. Among more than 85,000 distinct CDR3 sequences listed, less than 97% were seen once. The sample taken for sequencing was CD4+ T cells from PBMCs. The receptor set was obtained from a human donor in good health.

This chain connects TRBV4-1 to TRBJ2-4; D perhaps matches TRBD2 (5 bases). V lost 3 bases, J lost 5 bases, and 17 bases lay in between. CDR1 MGHRA and CDR2 YSYEKL come from the germline V gene. The CDR3 sequence is 16 residues long. CDR3 loop: CASSHRAGPGENIQYF. For the CDR3, the DNA is TGCGCCAGCAGCCATCGCGCCGGGCCCGGGGAAAACATTCAGTACTTC.

V gene TRBV28 combines with J gene TRBJ2-7; D could derive from TRBD1 or TRBD2 (5 bases each). From germline, CDR1 is MDHEN and CDR2 SYDVKM. V lost 8 bases to trimming and J lost 1 base, with 12 bases between them. This CDR3 has 13 amino acids. This CDR3 reads CASRDGRSYEQYF. CDR3 DNA sequence: TGTGCCAGCCGGGACGGGCGTTCCTACGAGCAGTACTTC.

The chain is built from TRBV7-3 and TRBJ2-5; D not resolved. V lost 0 bases, J lost 7 bases, and 12 bases lay in between. The CDR3 has 14 amino acids. Germline CDR1 is SGHTA and CDR2 is FQGTGA. CDR3 residues: CASSLTPGSGTQYF. The CDR3 DNA follows: TGTGCCAGCAGCTTAACGCCAGGCTCGGGGACCCAGTACTTC. Full variable domain (missing parts from reference TRBV7-3 and TRBJ2-5): GAGVSQTPSNKVTEKGKYVELRCDPISGHTALYWYRQSLGQGPEFLIYFQGTGAADDSGLPNDRFFAVRPEGSVSTLKIQRTERGDSAVYLCASSLTPGSGTQYFGPGTRLLVL.

This chain connects TRBV9 to TRBJ2-2; D gene unclear. CDR3 size: 15 residues. The V end was cut by 0 bases, the J end by 2 bases, with 8 bases between. Per the germline V gene, CDR1 is SGDLS and CDR2 is YYNGEE. As DNA, the CDR3 is TGTGCCAGCAGCGTAGGTGTTACAAACACCGGGGAGCTGTTTTTT. It encodes CASSVGVTNTGELFF.

The chain combines TRBV29-1 with TRBJ2-1; D possibly corresponds to TRBD2 (7 bases). Germline V gene lookup returns CDR1 SQVTM and CDR2 ANQGSEA. The CDR3 is 16 residues long. V gave up 1 base and J gave up 2 bases, with 15 bases separating them. The CDR3 nucleotides read TGCAGCGTTGAAGTAGGGGGGGGACTACCCTACAATGAGCAGTTCTTC. Its protein product is CSVEVGGGLPYNEQFF.

In its sample, this clonotype was seen once. The gene calls are TRBV7-9 and TRBJ2-3; D is unresolved. CDR3 size: 11 residues. The germline V and J ends were trimmed by 5 bases and 6 bases, with 6 bases remaining between them. Germline CDR1 SEHNR, CDR2 FQNEAQ (reference sequence). The CDR3 region is CASSPRDTQYF. The CDR3 DNA is TGTGCCAGCAGCCCGAGGGATACGCAGTATTTT. Using reference TRBV7-9 and TRBJ2-3 for the parts outside the CDR3, the full variable domain is DTGVSQNPRHKITKRGQNVTFRCDPISEHNRLYWYRQTLGQGPEFLTYFQNEAQLEKSRLLSDRFSAERPKGSFSTLEIQRTEQGDSAMYLCASSPRDTQYFGPGTRLTVL.

The J gene is TRBJ2-1, the V gene TRBV3-1; 7 nucleotides line up with TRBD2. Germline values: CDR1 LGHDT, CDR2 YNNKEL (reference sequence). The V segment lost 5 bases and the J segment 4 bases; nucleotides outside the gene matches: 5. CDR3 size: 14 residues. CDR3: CASSVAGSYNEQFF. CDR3 DNA: TGTGCCAGCAGCGTAGCGGGTAGTTACAATGAGCAGTTCTTC.

The chain employs TRBV20-1 and TRBJ1-6; no firm D call. V was trimmed by 0 bases and J by 7 bases, leaving 7 bases between them. The CDR3 spans 13 residues. Germline V gives CDR1 DFQATT, CDR2 SNEGSKA (reference sequence). The CDR3 spells CSARDPRNSPLHF. In DNA form, the CDR3 reads TGCAGTGCTAGAGATCCCAGAAATTCACCCCTCCACTTT.

This clonotype appeared a single time. This sequence joins TRBV28 and TRBJ2-6; the D gene is possibly TRBD2 (6 bases). Germline CDR1 and CDR2: MDHEN and SYDVKM. This CDR3 has 17 amino acids. Trimming took 6 bases from V and 0 from J, leaving 15 bases between them. CDR3: CASRSPGGGSGANVLTF. As DNA, the CDR3 is TGTGCCAGCAGGTCCCCCGGGGGTGGCTCTGGGGCCAACGTCCTGACTTTC.

V usage is TRBV29-1 and J usage is TRBJ2-7; TRBD1 agrees at 11 bases. With V trimmed by 8 bases and J by 2 bases, 11 bases remained unmatched. This CDR3 contains 15 residues. Per germline, CDR1 SQVTM and CDR2 ANQGSEA. The chain's CDR3 is CSPSPRDRGAYEQYF. CDR3 DNA: TGCAGCCCCTCGCCCCGGGACAGGGGGGCCTACGAGCAGTACTTC.

The chain carries TRBV19 and TRBJ2-2; TRBD1 might be the D (6 bases). Germline CDR1 is LNHDA and CDR2 is SQIVND (reference sequence). The V gene lost 11 bases and the J gene lost 4 bases, with 17 bases spanning the gap. The CDR3 spans 14 residues. The CDR3 nucleotides read TGTGCCTCCTTTCTGAGAGGGGGCACCGGGGAGCTGTTTTTT. This encodes CASFLRGGTGELFF.

The chain joins TRBV9 to TRBJ2-7; D unresolved. V was shortened by 0 bases and J by 3 bases, with 7 bases between the two germline ends. This CDR3 comprises 13 residues. Germline CDR1 reads SGDLS; CDR2 reads YYNGEE. CDR3: CASSVGPNYEQYF. CDR3 sequence (DNA): TGTGCCAGCAGCGTAGGCCCGAACTACGAGCAGTACTTC. Variable domain in full (rest from reference TRBV9 and TRBJ2-7): DSGVTQTPKHLITATGQRVTLRCSPRSGDLSVYWYQQSLDQGLQFLIQYYNGEERAKGNILERFSAQQFPDLHSELNLSSLELGDSALYFCASSVGPNYEQYFGPGTRLTVT.

The chain has TRBV12-3 or TRBV12-4 and TRBJ2-7, with D uncertain. CDR3 size: 14 residues. Trimming shortened V by 2 bases and J by 3 bases, and 11 bases separated the two germline ends. CDR3 DNA sequence: TGTGCCAGCAGTTTATTAGGGATGGTCTACGAGCAGTACTTC. This translates into CASSLLGMVYEQYF.

The chain joins TRBV28 to TRBJ2-5; the D gene is possibly TRBD1 (6 bases). Trimming cost V 7 bases and J 5 bases, with 20 bases left between them. The CDR3 has 15 residues. CDR1 and CDR2 from the germline V gene are MDHEN and SYDVKM. The CDR3 nucleotides are TGTGCCAGCAAGTCAGGGGCGCCCACCCCCGAGACCCAGTACTTC. The encoded protein is CASKSGAPTPETQYF.

The sample holds a few counts of this clonotype. The rearrangement links TRBV5-1 to TRBJ2-6, with TRBD1 matching over 9 bases. CDR1 and CDR2 from the germline V gene are SGHRS and YFSETQ. CDR3 length: 17 amino acids. Trimming took 4 bases from V and 9 from J; bases not matched to a gene: 14. The CDR3 loop reads CASSPVPGQGGFNVLTF. The CDR3 bases are TGCGCCAGCAGCCCCGTACCGGGACAGGGTGGATTCAACGTCCTGACTTTC.

The chain is built from TRBV23-1 and TRBJ2-5, with D uncertain. TRBV23-1 is known as an ORF, though its function is uncertain. V was pared by 2 bases and J by 5 bases, with 9 bases between. This CDR3 contains 13 residues. The CDR3 nucleotides are TGCGCCAGCAGTCAAAAGGGAATGGAGACCCAGTACTTC. Translated: CASSQKGMETQYF.

J is TRBJ1-1 and V is TRBV29-1, with a possible D match to TRBD1 (5 bases). Germline CDR1 and CDR2: SQVTM and ANQGSEA. The CDR3 is made up of 16 amino acids. V was pared by 3 bases and J by 0 bases, with 17 bases between. The CDR3 protein is CSVEGLRGFMNTEAFF. CDR3 nucleotides: TGCAGCGTTGAGGGATTGAGGGGCTTCATGAACACTGAAGCTTTCTTT.

The chain links TRBV2 to TRBJ1-5; D remains ambiguous. Trimming took off 2 bases at V and 4 bases at J, with 9 bases between the two ends. The germline V gene has CDR1 SNHLY and CDR2 FYNNEI. The CDR3 sequence is 14 residues long. In DNA form, the CDR3 reads TGTGCCAGCAGTGAAAGGGCCTTAAATCAGCCCCAGCATTTT. Amino acid sequence: CASSERALNQPQHF.

The chain couples TRBV12-3 or TRBV12-4 to TRBJ2-2; no reliable D call. This CDR3 spans 12 amino acids. The V gene lost 7 bases and the J gene lost 3 bases, with 6 bases spanning the gap. CDR3 protein: CASNYYTGELFF. The CDR3 region has the DNA TGTGCCAGCAATTACTACACCGGGGAGCTGTTTTTT.

CDR3 protein: CACAGRNNYGYTF. CDR3 coding DNA: TGTGCCTGTGCCGGCAGAAATAACTATGGCTACACCTTC. The chain employs TRBV30 and TRBJ1-2, with no clear D. Germline V gene lookup returns CDR1 GTSNPN and CDR2 SVGIG (reference sequence). The CDR3 sequence is 13 residues long. V shed 6 bases and J shed 1 base, with 12 bases lying between them.

CDR3 sequence: CASSEADRGRGYTF. DNA for the CDR3: TGTGCCAGCAGTGAAGCGGACAGGGGAAGAGGCTACACCTTC. V and J are TRBV6-1 and TRBJ1-2, with TRBD1 identical over 9 bases. V was pared by 0 bases and J by 8 bases, with 4 bases of the junction left unmatched. From germline, CDR1 is MNHNS and CDR2 SASEGT. The CDR3 is made up of 14 amino acids.

V is TRBV6-2 or TRBV6-3 and J is TRBJ2-3; tentatively, D is TRBD1 or TRBD2 (6 bases each). Germline V gives CDR1 MNHEY, CDR2 SVGEGT. The CDR3 runs 12 residues. The CDR3 protein is CTSGAFTDTQYF. In DNA, the CDR3 is TGTACCTCGGGGGCATTCACAGATACGCAGTATTTT.

J is TRBJ2-2 and V is TRBV4-2, with D perhaps matching TRBD2 (6 bases). This CDR3 is 15 amino acids long. The V and J ends lost 3 bases and 10 bases respectively, with 18 bases between them. CDR1 is LGHNA and CDR2 is YNFKEQ in the germline V gene. The CDR3: CASSQGGVAETELFF. The CDR3 DNA reads as TGTGCCAGCAGCCAGGGTGGGGTAGCGGAAACGGAGCTGTTTTTT.

The gene calls are TRBV2 and TRBJ1-6; weak D call: TRBD1 (5 bases). Germline lookup yields CDR1 SNHLY and CDR2 FYNNEI. The CDR3 contains 16 residues. The V and J ends lost 1 base and 5 bases respectively, with 12 bases between them. In nucleotides, the CDR3 is TGTGCCAGCAGTGAAGTAGGGACCCTTAATAATTCACCCCTCCACTTT. This translates into CASSEVGTLNNSPLHF.

The chain recombines TRBV4-2 with TRBJ2-7; 7 bases are a match to TRBD1. CDR1 and CDR2 from the germline V gene are LGHNA and YNFKEQ. Trimming removed 1 base from V and 0 bases from J; junction bases left unmatched: 3. The CDR3 is made up of 15 amino acids. Here the CDR3 reads CASSQVGTVSYEQYF. The CDR3 DNA reads TGTGCCAGCAGCCAAGTGGGGACAGTCTCCTACGAGCAGTACTTC.